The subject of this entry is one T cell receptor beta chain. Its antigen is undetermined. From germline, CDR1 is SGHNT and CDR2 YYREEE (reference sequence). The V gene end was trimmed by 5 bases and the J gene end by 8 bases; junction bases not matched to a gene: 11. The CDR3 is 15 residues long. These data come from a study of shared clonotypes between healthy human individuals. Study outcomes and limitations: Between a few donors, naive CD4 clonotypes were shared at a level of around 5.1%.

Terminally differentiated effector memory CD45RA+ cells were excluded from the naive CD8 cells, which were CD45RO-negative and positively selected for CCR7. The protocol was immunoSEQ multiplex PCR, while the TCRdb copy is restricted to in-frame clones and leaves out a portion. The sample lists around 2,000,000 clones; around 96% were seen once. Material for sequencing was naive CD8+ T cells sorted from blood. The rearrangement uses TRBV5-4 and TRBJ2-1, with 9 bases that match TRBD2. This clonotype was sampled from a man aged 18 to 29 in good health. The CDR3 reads CASSPGTSIGDEQFF. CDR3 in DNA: TGTGCCAGCAGTCCTGGGACTAGCATTGGTGATGAGCAGTTCTTC.